One and the same sample provided the 10 T cell receptor beta chains below, sequenced in a study of T-cell memory formation after mild COVID-19. TCRdb reanalysed the 5' RACE reads using MiXCR and keeps one entry per CDR3 protein. Of roughly 150,000 distinct CDR3 sequences in the sample, 10% to 15% were seen once. The sequencing sample was made of PBMCs or a T cell subset sorted from them (not recorded which). These receptors were obtained from a man between 18 and 29 years old who had mild COVID-19 (a few samples of this study predate the infection). Cell type and time point are not known.

The chain joins TRBV27 to TRBJ1-1; D is uncertain. V was trimmed by 5 bases and J by 6 bases, leaving 7 bases between them. Per the germline V gene, CDR1 is MNHEY and CDR2 is SMNVEV (reference sequence). This CDR3 region has 11 residues. The CDR3 nucleotides read TGTGCCAGCAGTCGAGGGCCTGAAGCTTTCTTT. Its protein product is CASSRGPEAFF.

The chain employs TRBV7-9 and TRBJ2-5, with TRBD1 as a possible D gene (7 bases). This CDR3 has 14 amino acids. The germline CDR1 and CDR2 sequences are SEHNR and FQNEAQ (reference sequence). The V gene lost 10 bases and the J gene lost 4 bases, with 19 bases spanning the gap. CDR3 in amino acids: CATTGRGVLETQYF. DNA of the CDR3: TGTGCCACCACCGGCAGGGGGGTTCTAGAGACCCAGTACTTC.

The table lists this clonotype with many counts. V gene TRBV5-1 combines with J gene TRBJ2-1; D possibly uses TRBD1 or TRBD2 (5 bases each). Germline-derived CDR1 and CDR2 are SGHRS and YFSETQ. V lost 0 bases and J lost 5, with 9 bases in between. The CDR3 runs to 14 residues. The CDR3 here is CASSLGDLHNEQFF. The DNA for the CDR3 is TGCGCCAGCAGCTTGGGGGACCTCCACAATGAGCAGTTCTTC.

This clonotype has more than one count but fewer than ten. This rearrangement joins TRBV10-3 to TRBJ1-2, with D tentatively TRBD1 (5 bases). Germline assignment: CDR1 ENHRY and CDR2 SYGVKD. This CDR3 has 13 amino acids. The V end lost 5 bases, the J end lost 6 bases, and 13 bases lay between the germline ends. The CDR3 nucleotides are TGTGCCATCAGTAGCGGGGGTTTTGATGGCTACACCTTC. Translated: CAISSGGFDGYTF.

This clonotype was picked up many times. The CDR3 sequence: CASSLDRTGYNEQFF. The CDR3 region has the DNA TGTGCCAGCAGCTTAGATCGGACAGGTTACAATGAGCAGTTCTTC. V is TRBV11-2 and J is TRBJ2-1, with TRBD1 matching over 7 bases. Germline CDR1 is SGHAT and CDR2 is FQNNGV. The CDR3 is made up of 15 amino acids. With V trimmed by 0 bases and J by 4 bases, 3 bases remained unmatched.

The rearrangement links TRBV6-2 or TRBV6-3 to TRBJ1-2; D is uncertain. The germline gives CDR1 MNHEY, CDR2 SVGEGT. Trimming shortened V by 2 bases and J by 5 bases, and 6 bases separated the two germline ends. The CDR3 is 12 residues long. The CDR3 is CASSYQEYGYTF. DNA of the CDR3: TGTGCCAGCAGTTACCAGGAGTATGGCTACACCTTC.

This clonotype was counted a few times. This chain joins TRBV20-1 and TRBJ2-1; D possibly corresponds to TRBD2 (7 bases). Germline-derived CDR1 and CDR2 are DFQATT and SNEGSKA (reference sequence). Trimming left V 3 bases short and J 5 bases short, with 14 bases between. The CDR3 runs 14 residues. CDR3 protein: CSASQRGADNEQFF. The DNA for the CDR3 is TGCAGTGCTAGCCAACGGGGGGCCGACAATGAGCAGTTCTTC.

V is TRBV11-3 and J is TRBJ2-1; 7 bases fit TRBD1. CDR1 and CDR2 from the germline V gene are SGHNT and YENEEA. CDR3 length: 16 residues. After removal of 5 bases from V and 8 bases from J, the junction contained 15 bases not matched to a gene. CDR3 sequence (DNA): TGTGCCAGCAGCCGCCGACCCTACAGGGGCGTCGATGAGCAGTTCTTC. It codes for CASSRRPYRGVDEQFF.

The chain combines TRBV20-1 with TRBJ1-1, with 8 bases aligning to TRBD1. The V and J ends lost 6 bases and 11 bases, in that order; junction bases with no gene match: 11. This CDR3 has 12 amino acids. Per germline, CDR1 DFQATT and CDR2 SNEGSKA (reference sequence). CDR3 nucleotide sequence: TGCAGTGCATGGGACAGGAGTAATAGGGCTTTCTTT. It codes for CSAWDRSNRAFF.

The rearrangement links TRBV5-4 to TRBJ2-5; possible D gene TRBD1, 5 bases. This CDR3 has 14 amino acids. Deletions cut 0 bases from V and 0 bases from J, with 6 bases between. Germline assignment: CDR1 SGHNT and CDR2 YYREEE (reference sequence). The CDR3, as DNA: TGTGCCAGCAGCTTGGGACAGCACCAAGAGACCCAGTACTTC. Translation gives CASSLGQHQETQYF.